The 19 T cell receptor beta chains reported below all come from one sample, sequenced in a study of regulatory T cells in long-lasting Graves disease. The time point was: newly diagnosed GD, antithyroid drugs for less than 3 months. PBMC-extracted RNA yielded the TCR library. The TCR beta library used iRepertoire HTBI primers with Arm-PCR amplification of CDR3. TCRdb passed the multiplex PCR reads through MiXCR, listing each CDR3 protein once. The sample yields more than 300,000 distinct CDR3 sequences, roughly 17% seen once. The data also belong to a second study, concerning T cells in Graves' hyperthyroidism and ophthalmopathy.

The sample consisted of peripheral blood mononuclear cells (PBMCs), taken at new diagnosis, from a patient treated with antithyroid drugs. These receptors were obtained from a woman between 18 and 30 years old with Graves disease.

This clonotype was counted many times. The CDR3 is CASSPGLHTGELFF. CDR3 nucleotide sequence: TGTGCCAGCTCACCGGGATTACATACCGGGGAGCTGTTTTTT. V is TRBV18 and J is TRBJ2-2, with no clear D. CDR3 size: 14 residues. Germline-derived CDR1 and CDR2 are KGHSH and LQKENI. V lost 3 bases, J lost 5 bases, and 10 bases lay in between.

This clonotype has at least ten counts. In DNA, the CDR3 is TGTGCCAGCAGTTTGGGAAAGAGGGCAGATACGCAGTATTTT. This gives the protein CASSLGKRADTQYF. The chain recombines TRBV28 with TRBJ2-3; a possible D gene is TRBD2 (5 bases). The germline CDR1 and CDR2 sequences are MDHEN and SYDVKM. The V and J ends lost 3 bases and 4 bases respectively, with 11 bases between them. This CDR3 region has 14 residues.

Turning to this clonotype: A much more abundant neighbour one base away suggests this may be a read error. The chain is built from TRBV20-1 and TRBJ2-5; 10 bases are a match to TRBD2. This CDR3 is 15 amino acids long. The germline V gene encodes CDR1 DFQATT and CDR2 SNEGSKA (reference sequence). Trimming cost V 3 bases and J 3 bases; bases outside gene matches: 7. CDR3 amino acids: CSASPTAGGEETQYF. CDR3 DNA: TGCAGTGCTAGTCCCACAGCGGGGGGGGAAGAGACCCAGTACTTC.

This clonotype was detected many times. This sequence joins TRBV2 and TRBJ1-1, with D perhaps TRBD1 (6 bases). CDR3 length equals 13 residues. The ends were cut back, 6 bases at V and 0 bases at J, with 8 bases in the middle. CDR1 and CDR2 from the germline V gene are SNHLY and FYNNEI. This CDR3 is CASRQGLNTEAFF. The CDR3 nucleotides read TGTGCCAGCAGACAGGGTTTGAACACTGAAGCTTTCTTT. The full variable domain, with the rest looked up from reference TRBV2 and TRBJ1-1, is EPEVTQTPSHQVTQMGQEVILRCVPISNHLYFYWYRQILGQKVEFLVSFYNNEISEKSEIFDDQFSVERPDGSNFTLKIRSTKLEDSAMYFCASRQGLNTEAFFGQGTRLTVV.

The sample holds many counts of this clonotype. This chain joins TRBV5-1 and TRBJ2-3; 8 bases line up with TRBD2. With 0 bases clipped from V and 2 bases from J, the junction kept 8 bases outside the gene matches. In germline, CDR1 is SGHRS, CDR2 YFSETQ. This CDR3 region has 17 residues. The chain's CDR3 is CASSLGPAGVDTDTQYF. Here the CDR3 DNA reads TGCGCCAGCAGCTTGGGCCCAGCGGGAGTTGACACAGATACGCAGTATTTT.

This clonotype was recorded many times. The chain has TRBV6-1 and TRBJ1-5; D is ambiguous. Trimming removed 6 bases at V and 0 bases at J, with 9 bases between. The CDR3 is 14 residues long. Germline lookup yields CDR1 MNHNS and CDR2 SASEGT. CDR3 bases: TGTGCCAGCAGGGTTTTTTCTAGCAATCAGCCCCAGCATTTT. Residues: CASRVFSSNQPQHF.

On this clonotype: A much larger clonotype is one base distant, so this may be a read error. The V and J genes are TRBV5-1 and TRBJ2-1; tentatively, D is TRBD2 (6 bases). The length of the CDR3 is 16 residues. The germline gives CDR1 SGHRS, CDR2 YFSETQ. CDR3 in DNA: TGCGCCAGCAGCTTGGGGTCGGGAGTATCCTACAATGATCAGTTCTTC. The encoded protein is CASSLGSGVSYNDQFF.

This clonotype was counted only a few times. The chain employs TRBV7-2 and TRBJ1-5; 7 positions match TRBD1. From germline, CDR1 is SGHTA and CDR2 FQGNSA. The V and J ends lost 5 bases and 7 bases, in that order; junction bases with no gene match: 5. This CDR3 spans 13 amino acids. The CDR3 DNA reads as TGTGCCAGCAGCCCAGACAGGGAGCAGCCCCAGCATTTT. Amino acids: CASSPDREQPQHF.

This clonotype was seen only a few times. The V gene is TRBV29-1, the J gene TRBJ2-1, with D unresolved. The V gene's germline CDR1 is SQVTM and CDR2 ANQGSEA. V was clipped by 2 bases and J by 4 bases, with 12 bases between them. The length of the CDR3 is 14 residues. The CDR3 spells CSVETVSGYNEQFF. In DNA, the CDR3 is TGCAGCGTTGAAACCGTCTCGGGTTACAATGAGCAGTTCTTC.

This clonotype was recorded at least ten times. The gene calls are TRBV6-2 or TRBV6-3 and TRBJ1-2; tentative D call: TRBD1 (6 bases). The CDR3 loop spans 13 amino acids. From germline, CDR1 is MNHEY and CDR2 SVGEGT. Deletions cut 4 bases from V and 8 bases from J, with 14 bases between. CDR3 sequence reads: CASSSPQGYGYTF. In DNA form, the CDR3 reads TGTGCCAGCAGTTCACCCCAGGGGTACGGCTACACCTTC.

The chain couples TRBV3-1 to TRBJ2-2; 11 nucleotides agree with TRBD1. Trimming at V came to 4 bases and at J to 9 bases, leaving 7 bases not matched to a gene. There are 15 residues in the CDR3. CDR1 is LGHDT, CDR2 YNNKEL, per germline (reference sequence). DNA for the CDR3: TGTGCCAGCAGCCCGCTTGGACAGGGGGCCTGGGAGCTGTTTTTT. Translated, it gives CASSPLGQGAWELFF.

The chain uses TRBV2 and TRBJ2-1; 10 bases match TRBD2. Germline V gene lookup returns CDR1 SNHLY and CDR2 FYNNEI. This CDR3 comprises 15 residues. The junction had 12 bases not matched to a gene; V was cut back by 4 bases and J by 12 bases. The CDR3 loop is CASSALAGDFLGQFF. CDR3 DNA sequence: TGTGCCAGCAGTGCGCTAGCGGGAGACTTTTTGGGGCAGTTCTTC.

In this sample, this clonotype turned up many times. The J gene is TRBJ2-7, the V gene TRBV5-1; D remains unclear. CDR1 and CDR2 (germline): SGHRS, YFSETQ. Trimming removed 2 bases from V and 2 bases from J, with 11 bases in between. This CDR3 is 14 amino acids long. CDR3 region: CASSLYGPAYEQYF. As DNA, the CDR3 is TGCGCCAGCAGCTTATACGGGCCAGCCTACGAGCAGTACTTC.

This clonotype was detected ten times or more. The chain links TRBV10-3 to TRBJ1-1; no reliable D call. The germline CDR1 and CDR2 sequences are ENHRY and SYGVKD. Trimming shortened V by 4 bases and J by 3 bases, and 15 bases separated the two germline ends. The CDR3 runs 15 residues. The CDR3 bases are TGTGCCATCAGTGTGGATGATGGTAGAGACACTGAAGCTTTCTTT. Amino acids: CAISVDDGRDTEAFF.

This clonotype has more than one count but fewer than ten. V usage is TRBV9 and J usage is TRBJ2-3; unclear D gene. Per germline, CDR1 SGDLS and CDR2 YYNGEE. The V gene lost 3 bases and the J gene lost 2 bases, with 4 bases spanning the gap. The CDR3 is made up of 12 amino acids. This chain's CDR3 is CASSATTDTQYF. CDR3 in DNA: TGTGCCAGCAGCGCCACCACAGATACGCAGTATTTT.

The chain carries TRBV25-1 and TRBJ2-3; 10 positions agree with TRBD2. V was clipped by 5 bases and J by 3 bases; unmatched bases: 2. Germline-derived CDR1 and CDR2 are MGHDK and SYGVNS. The CDR3 is 14 residues long. The chain's CDR3 is CASSHSGRTDTQYF. CDR3 DNA: TGTGCCAGCAGTCATAGCGGGAGGACAGATACGCAGTATTTT.

V usage is TRBV18 and J usage is TRBJ2-5, with a possible D match to TRBD1 (6 bases). The V end lost 2 bases, the J end lost 2 bases, and 15 bases lay between the germline ends. The CDR3 is made up of 16 amino acids. Germline V gene sequence: CDR1 KGHSH, CDR2 LQKENI. The CDR3 DNA is TGTGCCAGCTCACCATTTTCGGGACAAGTTCAAGAGACCCAGTACTTC. This sequence encodes CASSPFSGQVQETQYF.

About this clonotype itself: A single base is all that separates this from a far larger clone, so a read error is likely. The chain links TRBV6-2 or TRBV6-3 to TRBJ2-3; no reliable D call. The CDR3 spans 13 residues. Trimming shortened V by 4 bases and J by 1 base, and 6 bases separated the two germline ends. Per the germline V gene, CDR1 is MNHEY and CDR2 is SVGEGT. CDR3 DNA sequence: TGTGCCAGCAGTTTCCTGGGCACAGATACGCAGTATTTT. Translated, it gives CASSFLGTDTQYF.

This clonotype was counted ten times or more. The chain employs TRBV11-2 and TRBJ2-1; D unresolved. The CDR3 is 17 amino acids. Germline assignment: CDR1 SGHAT and CDR2 FQNNGV. The V end was cut by 6 bases, the J end by 4 bases, with 22 bases between. The CDR3, as DNA: TGTGCCAGCAGTCCACGAATGCTCCGGTCGGCTTACAATGAGCAGTTCTTC. Its protein is CASSPRMLRSAYNEQFF.